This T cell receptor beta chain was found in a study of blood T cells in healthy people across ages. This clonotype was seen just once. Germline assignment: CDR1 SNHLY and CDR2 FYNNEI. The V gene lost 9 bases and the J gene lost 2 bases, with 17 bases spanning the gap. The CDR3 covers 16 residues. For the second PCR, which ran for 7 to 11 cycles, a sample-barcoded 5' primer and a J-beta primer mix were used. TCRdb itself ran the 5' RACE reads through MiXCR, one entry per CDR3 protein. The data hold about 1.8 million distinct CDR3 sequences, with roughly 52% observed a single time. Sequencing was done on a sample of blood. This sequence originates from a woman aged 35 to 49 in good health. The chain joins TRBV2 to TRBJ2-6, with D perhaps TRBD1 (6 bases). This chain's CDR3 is CASRYQQGTGANVLTF. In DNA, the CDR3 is TGTGCCAGTCGCTACCAACAGGGCACTGGGGCCAACGTCCTGACTTTC.